This passage covers 21 T cell receptor beta chains from one sample sequenced in a study of blood T cell repertoires in COVID-19. Clones were sequenced by immunoSEQ multiplex PCR, and TCRdb holds only the in-frame ones, with some missing. The sample consists of more than 70,000 clones, about 90% of them appearing once. Specimen: peripheral blood. Receptors were obtained from a man in his fifties or sixties with active COVID-19.

This rearrangement joins TRBV5-3 to TRBJ1-2; 9 bases agree with TRBD1. TRBV5-3 is given ORF status, its function remaining uncertain. This CDR3 has 14 residues. V was pared by 8 bases and J by 6 bases, with 11 bases of the junction left unmatched. The CDR3 reads CASPRWTGDDGYTF. CDR3 nucleotides: TGTGCCAGCCCCAGATGGACAGGGGACGATGGCTACACCTTC.

The chain couples TRBV5-1 to TRBJ2-3; 8 bases are shared with TRBD1. Trimming took 0 bases from V and 5 from J; bases not matched to a gene: 5. The CDR3 has 15 residues. The germline V gene encodes CDR1 SGHRS and CDR2 YFSETQ. The CDR3 bases are TGCGCCAGCAGCTTGGTGGACAGGGCTAAAGATACGCAGTATTTT. It is translated as CASSLVDRAKDTQYF.

The J gene is TRBJ2-3, the V gene TRBV14; TRBD2 matches at 9 bases. Losses at the gene ends were 1 base for V and 1 base for J; bases not matched to a gene: 6. CDR3 length equals 17 residues. Germline lookup yields CDR1 SGHDN and CDR2 FVKESK. CDR3 protein: CASSQATSGRRTDTQYF. Here the CDR3 DNA reads TGTGCCAGCAGCCAAGCCACTAGCGGGCGACGCACAGATACGCAGTATTTT. The full variable domain, its missing parts supplied by reference TRBV14 and TRBJ2-3, is EAGVTQFPSHSVIEKGQTVTLRCDPISGHDNLYWYRRVMGKEIKFLLHFVKESKQDESGMPNNRFLAERTGGTYSTLKVQPAELEDSGVYFCASSQATSGRRTDTQYFGPGTRLTVL.

The V gene is TRBV19, the J gene TRBJ2-2; 7 bases line up with TRBD1. This CDR3 is 15 amino acids long. J gave up 2 bases and V 6 bases, and 6 bases lay outside the gene matches. CDR1 LNHDA and CDR2 SQIVND come from the germline V gene (reference sequence). The DNA of the CDR3 is TGTGCCAGTAGGTCCTCAGGGGGTAACACCGGGGAGCTGTTTTTT. It is translated as CASRSSGGNTGELFF.

J is TRBJ1-1 and V is TRBV7-6; no definite D call. Germline V gene sequence: CDR1 SGHVS, CDR2 FNYEAQ. Deletions cut 1 base from V and 4 bases from J, with 10 bases between. The CDR3 is made up of 14 amino acids. The CDR3 sequence: CASSLGGVSTEAFF. CDR3 bases: TGTGCCAGCAGCTTAGGGGGAGTGAGCACTGAAGCTTTCTTT.

This chain joins TRBV7-3 and TRBJ1-1; D is possibly TRBD1 (6 bases). The CDR3 extends over 15 amino acids. Germline V gene data show CDR1 as SGHTA and CDR2 as FQGTGA. Trimming stripped 1 base from V and 0 bases from J, with 9 bases between. The CDR3 protein is CASSLRTDLNTEAFF. In DNA, the CDR3 is TGTGCCAGCAGCTTAAGGACAGATCTGAACACTGAAGCTTTCTTT. The variable domain in full, with the rest retrieved from reference TRBV7-3 and TRBJ1-1, is GAGVSQTPSNKVTEKGKYVELRCDPISGHTALYWYRQSLGQGPEFLIYFQGTGAADDSGLPNDRFFAVRPEGSVSTLKIQRTERGDSAVYLCASSLRTDLNTEAFFGQGTRLTVV.

The chain recombines TRBV9 with TRBJ2-2; 12 bases agree with TRBD1. The CDR3 runs 16 residues. V was pared by 3 bases and J by 5 bases, with 5 bases of the junction left unmatched. Germline-derived CDR1 and CDR2 are SGDLS and YYNGEE. The CDR3 region has the DNA TGTGCCAGCAGCGCCGGGACAGGGGGCCGTACCGGGGAGCTGTTTTTT. Translated, it gives CASSAGTGGRTGELFF. The full variable domain, in which reference TRBV9 and TRBJ2-2 provide the parts outside the CDR3, is DSGVTQTPKHLITATGQRVTLRCSPRSGDLSVYWYQQSLDQGLQFLIQYYNGEERAKGNILERFSAQQFPDLHSELNLSSLELGDSALYFCASSAGTGGRTGELFFGEGSRLTVL.

The V call is TRBV11-2, the J call TRBJ1-4; 8 nucleotides line up with TRBD1. CDR1 is SGHAT and CDR2 is FQNNGV in the germline V gene. CDR3 size: 14 residues. J was trimmed by 7 bases and V by 5 bases; bases with no gene match: 6. CDR3 sequence reads: CASSPPTGVEKLFF. CDR3 DNA sequence: TGTGCCAGCAGCCCCCCGACAGGGGTTGAAAAACTGTTTTTT.

This chain's CDR3 is CASSEAHAGESPLHF. The CDR3 DNA reads TGTGCCAGCAGTGAAGCGCATGCAGGGGAATCACCCCTCCACTTT. This chain uses TRBV2 with TRBJ1-6, with D possibly matching TRBD1 (6 bases). CDR3 length: 15 residues. Between the trimmed V and J ends, which lost 0 bases and 10 bases, there was a span of 13 bases. Germline assignment: CDR1 SNHLY and CDR2 FYNNEI.

This chain joins TRBV19 and TRBJ2-1; D is possibly TRBD2 (5 bases). CDR1 LNHDA and CDR2 SQIVND come from the germline V gene (reference sequence). The CDR3 totals 12 residues. Trimming removed 5 bases at V and 6 bases at J, with 8 bases between. CDR3 sequence (DNA): TGTGCCAGTAGTTTGACTACCAATGAGCAGTTCTTC. Amino acids: CASSLTTNEQFF. Using reference TRBV19 and TRBJ2-1 for the parts outside the CDR3, the full variable domain is DGGITQSPKYLFRKEGQNVTLSCEQNLNHDAMYWYRQDPGQGLRLIYYSQIVNDFQKGDIAEGYSVSREKKESFPLTVTSAQKNPTAFYLCASSLTTNEQFFGPGTRLTVL.

The sample holds a few counts of this clone. The chain links TRBV25-1 to TRBJ1-2; D is perhaps TRBD1 (5 bases). V was cut by 1 base and J by 8 bases, with 17 bases left in between. Germline CDR1 is MGHDK and CDR2 is SYGVNS. This CDR3 has 15 amino acids. The CDR3 protein is CASSESRAGLGGYTF. For the CDR3, the DNA is TGTGCCAGCAGTGAATCAAGGGCAGGGCTGGGGGGCTACACCTTC.

The chain combines TRBV2 with TRBJ2-1, with TRBD2 identical over 8 bases. The CDR3 is 17 residues long. V lost 6 bases to trimming and J lost 0 bases; unmatched junction nucleotides: 10. Germline V gives CDR1 SNHLY, CDR2 FYNNEI. CDR3 amino acids: CASRWREAPLSYNEQFF. DNA for the CDR3: TGTGCCAGCAGGTGGCGGGAGGCACCTCTCTCCTACAATGAGCAGTTCTTC.

The J gene is TRBJ1-2, the V gene TRBV7-9, with a tentative D call TRBD1 (6 bases). Germline CDR1 SEHNR, CDR2 FQNEAQ (reference sequence). V was cut by 4 bases and J by 3 bases, with 21 bases left in between. This CDR3 region has 17 residues. For the CDR3, the DNA is TGTGCCAGCAGCTCTGTTACAGGGTTAAGGCCGGACTATGGCTACACCTTC. Translating it yields CASSSVTGLRPDYGYTF.

This chain links TRBV29-1 with TRBJ2-1; D perhaps matches TRBD1 (6 bases). This CDR3 region has 14 residues. Germline V gene data show CDR1 as SQVTM and CDR2 as ANQGSEA. V dropped 6 bases and J dropped 4 bases, with 16 bases sitting between them. The CDR3 here is CSVDLTGQYNEQFF. Written as DNA, the CDR3 is TGCAGCGTAGATTTGACAGGCCAATACAATGAGCAGTTCTTC.

The chain is built from TRBV19 and TRBJ1-4, with 8 nucleotides matching TRBD1. CDR1 is LNHDA and CDR2 is SQIVND in the germline V gene (reference sequence). The CDR3 has 15 amino acids. V shed 5 bases, J shed 4 bases, and the junction held 6 bases outside the gene matches. The CDR3 nucleotides read TGTGCCAGTAGTCCCTCCGGGACAGGTAATGAAAAACTGTTTTTT. Translated: CASSPSGTGNEKLFF.

The chain combines TRBV2 with TRBJ1-4; 11 bases map to TRBD1. Losses at the gene ends were 3 bases for V and 5 bases for J; bases not matched to a gene: 2. Germline values: CDR1 SNHLY, CDR2 FYNNEI. The CDR3 sequence is 15 residues long. CDR3 nucleotides: TGTGCCAGCAGTGAGGGGACAGGGGGAAATGAAAAACTGTTTTTT. Its translation is CASSEGTGGNEKLFF. The entire variable domain, with the rest obtained from reference TRBV2 and TRBJ1-4, is as follows: EPEVTQTPSHQVTQMGQEVILRCVPISNHLYFYWYRQILGQKVEFLVSFYNNEISEKSEIFDDQFSVERPDGSNFTLKIRSTKLEDSAMYFCASSEGTGGNEKLFFGSGTQLSVL.

CDR3 region: CASSFGTGEPDTQYF. CDR3 in DNA: TGTGCCAGCAGTTTTGGGACAGGGGAACCAGATACGCAGTATTTT. The chain combines TRBV28 with TRBJ2-3; the match to TRBD1 covers 10 bases. Germline CDR1 MDHEN, CDR2 SYDVKM. V lost 3 bases and J lost 4; bases outside the gene matches: 4. The CDR3 is 15 residues long. The whole variable domain, remainder taken from reference TRBV28 and TRBJ2-3, is DVKVTQSSRYLVKRTGEKVFLECVQDMDHENMFWYRQDPGLGLRLIYFSYDVKMKEKGDIPEGYSVSREKKERFSLILESASTNQTSMYLCASSFGTGEPDTQYFGPGTRLTVL.

The chain carries TRBV3-1 (or the pseudogene TRBV3-2) and TRBJ2-7; 8 nucleotides match TRBD2. The CDR3 is 15 amino acids. The V and J ends lost 1 base and 0 bases, in that order; junction bases with no gene match: 2. From germline, CDR1 is LGHDT and CDR2 YNNKEL (reference sequence). The CDR3 DNA follows: TGTGCCAGCAGCCAAGCGGGGGGGAACTCCTACGAGCAGTACTTC. Translated, it gives CASSQAGGNSYEQYF.

The rearrangement joins TRBV4-1 to TRBJ2-7; TRBD1 aligns across 9 bases. After removal of 4 bases from V and 0 bases from J, the junction contained 7 bases not matched to a gene. The germline CDR1 and CDR2 sequences are MGHRA and YSYEKL. The CDR3 contains 16 residues. The CDR3 here is CASSLDRGPSSYEQYF. CDR3 coding DNA: TGCGCCAGCAGCCTGGACAGGGGTCCAAGCTCCTACGAGCAGTACTTC.

This clone was detected only once. The V call is TRBV24-1, the J call TRBJ2-3, with a possible D match to TRBD2 (5 bases). Trimming shortened V by 0 bases and J by 2 bases, and 8 bases separated the two germline ends. The germline V gene has CDR1 KGHDR and CDR2 SFDVKD. The CDR3 is made up of 15 amino acids. The CDR3 region is CATSDLGLPTDTQYF. The CDR3 DNA sequence: TGTGCCACCAGTGATTTGGGACTTCCCACAGATACGCAGTATTTT.

This clone came up a few times. The V gene is TRBV11-2, the J gene TRBJ2-7; 10 positions match TRBD2. Germline loops: CDR1 SGHAT, CDR2 FQNNGV. Trimming took 1 base from V and 7 from J; bases not matched to a gene: 10. There are 16 residues in the CDR3. The CDR3 protein is CASSLAMASGSREQYF. CDR3 coding DNA: TGTGCCAGCAGCTTAGCTATGGCTAGCGGGAGTAGGGAGCAGTACTTC.